This T cell receptor (beta chain) originates from a study of T cell responses to AZD1222 COVID-19 vaccine. Generated by immunoSEQ multiplex PCR, the TCRdb table keeps only in-frame clones and is missing some. The table has 130,000 to 150,000 clones, roughly nine tenths seen once. The CDR3 is made up of 15 amino acids. Germline CDR1 is SGHTA and CDR2 is FQGNSA. The trim removed 5 bases at V and 7 bases at J, leaving 7 bases unmatched. Notes on the study in general: Breadth and depth of Spike-specific TCRs rose after two AZD1222 doses.

In the case of this clone: Its antigen remains unknown.

The gene calls are TRBV7-2 and TRBJ1-6, with TRBD1 matching 8 bases. The specimen was peripheral blood, collected on day 0 of AZD1222 vaccination. The clonotype originates from an adult in good health. The CDR3 protein is CASSPGQGGNSPLHF. CDR3 in DNA: TGTGCCAGCAGCCCCGGACAGGGCGGGAATTCACCCCTCCACTTT. The full variable domain, rest sourced from reference TRBV7-2 and TRBJ1-6, is GAGVSQSPSNKVTEKGKDVELRCDPISGHTALYWYRQSLGQGLEFLIYFQGNSAPDKSGLPSDRFSAERTGGSVSTLTIQRTQQEDSAVYLCASSPGQGGNSPLHFGNGTRLTVT.